This T cell receptor beta chain emerged from a study of cytomegalovirus exposure and HLA in healthy donors. On this clone itself: Its antigen is still unknown.

In the PCR, 60 Vbeta and 13 Jbeta primers were used. This table comes from immunoSEQ multiplex PCR, and its TCRdb copy is limited to in-frame clones, with some not included. The profile shows around 110,000 clones, less than 80% of them singletons. Germline lookup yields CDR1 MNHNS and CDR2 SASEGT. The CDR3 runs to 15 residues. V trimming: 3 bases; J trimming: 7 bases; junction bases outside the gene matches: 7. Study-wide findings and caveats: Highly shared variants forming one cluster were likely a sequencing artifact. Many donors shared some public TCRs, even though most TCR sequences were rare.

This TCR was recovered from a man aged 55-75 years in good health and CMV-seronegative. Sequenced sample: PBMCs. J is TRBJ1-4 and V is TRBV6-1; 8 bases align to TRBD1. The CDR3 nucleotides are TGTGCCAGCAGTGAGACACAGGGGGTGACTGAAAAACTGTTTTTT. Its translation: CASSETQGVTEKLFF.